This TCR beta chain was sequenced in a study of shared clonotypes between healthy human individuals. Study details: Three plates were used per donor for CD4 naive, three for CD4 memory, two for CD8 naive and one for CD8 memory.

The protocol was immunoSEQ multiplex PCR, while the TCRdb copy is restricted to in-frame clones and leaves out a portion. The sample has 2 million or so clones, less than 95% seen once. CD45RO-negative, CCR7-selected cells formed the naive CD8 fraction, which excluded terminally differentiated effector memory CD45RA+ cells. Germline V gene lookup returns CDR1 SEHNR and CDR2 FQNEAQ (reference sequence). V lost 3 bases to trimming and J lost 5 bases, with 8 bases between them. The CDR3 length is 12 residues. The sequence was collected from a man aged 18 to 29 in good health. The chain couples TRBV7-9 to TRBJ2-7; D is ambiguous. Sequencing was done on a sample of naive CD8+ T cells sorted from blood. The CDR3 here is CASSFLDHEQYF. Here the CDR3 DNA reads TGTGCCAGCAGCTTTTTAGACCACGAGCAGTACTTC. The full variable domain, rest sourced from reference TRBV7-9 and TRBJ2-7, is DTGVSQNPRHKITKRGQNVTFRCDPISEHNRLYWYRQTLGQGPEFLTYFQNEAQLEKSRLLSDRFSAERPKGSFSTLEIQRTEQGDSAMYLCASSFLDHEQYFGPGTRLTVT.